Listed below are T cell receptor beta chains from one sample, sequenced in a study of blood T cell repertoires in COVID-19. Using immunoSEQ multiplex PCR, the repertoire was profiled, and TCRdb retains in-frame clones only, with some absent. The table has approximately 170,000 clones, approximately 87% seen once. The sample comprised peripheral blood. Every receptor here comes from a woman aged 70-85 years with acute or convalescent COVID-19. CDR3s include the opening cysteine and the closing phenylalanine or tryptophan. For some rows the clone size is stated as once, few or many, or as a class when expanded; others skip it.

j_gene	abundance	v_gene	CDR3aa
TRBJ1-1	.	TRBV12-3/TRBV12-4	CASRGGHYTEAFF
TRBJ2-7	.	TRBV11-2	CASSLPGTRDYEQYF
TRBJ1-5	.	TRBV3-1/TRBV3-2	CASSPALHSSNQPQHF
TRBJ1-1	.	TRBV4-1	CASSQVIPNTEAFF
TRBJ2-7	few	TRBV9	CASSVGGGPYEQYF
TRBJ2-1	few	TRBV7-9	CASSLGGTEQFF
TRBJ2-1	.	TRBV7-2	CASSPGILSNEQFF
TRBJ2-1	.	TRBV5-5	CASSFPGGTGYNEQFF
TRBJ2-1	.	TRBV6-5	CASSRDRGSYNEQFF
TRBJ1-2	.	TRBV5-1	CASSLGDTNYGYTF
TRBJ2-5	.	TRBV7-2	CASSLAWTARETQYF
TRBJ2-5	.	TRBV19	CASSLSGRAVETQYF
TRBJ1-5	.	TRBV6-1	CASSELSGDNQPQHF
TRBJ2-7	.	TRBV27	CTSSLGTGEFLSYEQYF
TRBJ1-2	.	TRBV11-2	CASSVSKGVYGYTF
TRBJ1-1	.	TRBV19	CASRTLGLLRTEAFF
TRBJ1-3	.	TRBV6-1	CASSEGGTANTIYF
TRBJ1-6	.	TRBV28	CASSLLSSYNSPLHF
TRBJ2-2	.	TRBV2	CASRWLISNTGELFF
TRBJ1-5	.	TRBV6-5	CASKSPNQPQHF
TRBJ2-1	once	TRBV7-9	CASSLEGGIAQFF
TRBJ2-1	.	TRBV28	CASSPVGRVRSSGRGRNEQFF
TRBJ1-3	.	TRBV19	CASTTRYPPGIVDTIYF
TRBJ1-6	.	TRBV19	CASSIAHQTGGFGSPLHF
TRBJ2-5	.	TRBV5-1	CASSFIGEETQYF
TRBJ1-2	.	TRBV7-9	CASSLVGAGAGYGYTF
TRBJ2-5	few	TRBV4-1	CASSQVVGGEETQYF
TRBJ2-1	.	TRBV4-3	CASSQDGLAGGFNEQFF
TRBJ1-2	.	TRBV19	CASTPGNYGYTF
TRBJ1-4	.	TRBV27	CASSFNGDGELFF
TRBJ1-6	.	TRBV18	CASSLFDNSPLHF
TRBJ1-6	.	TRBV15	CATSRVTGWSPLHF
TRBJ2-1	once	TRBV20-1	CSASNQREIWSYNEQFF
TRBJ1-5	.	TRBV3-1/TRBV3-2	CASSQGRGSHQPQHF
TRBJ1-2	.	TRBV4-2	CASSQAPRPGVSF